The clone carrying this T cell receptor (beta chain) came up once. The antigen remains undetermined. V lost 7 bases to trimming and J lost 7 bases; unmatched junction nucleotides: 9. The CDR3 has 14 residues. The data were taken from a study of tumor-infiltrating lymphocytes in primary liver carcinoma. General study findings and limits: A significantly higher top-250-clone fraction was found in tumors than in blood (p = 0.039).

Blood RNA came from unsorted whole blood; germline DNA was also extracted. Priming with a constant-region primer yielded TCR beta cDNA from about 540 ng total RNA. ARM-PCR, slightly modified, supplied the TCR beta libraries through three nested multiplex PCR rounds. The study ran its first two PCR rounds for roughly 9 cycles each, using TRBV1-TRBV30 forward primers and a C-beta reverse primer. TCRdb re-analysed the multiplex PCR reads in MiXCR, keeping a single row per CDR3 protein. In the table there are approximately 210,000 distinct CDR3 sequences, about 61% of which are singletons. This chain joins TRBV12-3 or TRBV12-4 and TRBJ2-2, with 7 bases that match TRBD2. This receptor was obtained from a woman aged 55 to 70 with primary liver carcinoma and hepatitis B virus infection. The sample consisted of peripheral blood. This chain's CDR3 is CASTLPTSLGELFF. The CDR3, as DNA: TGTGCCAGCACTCTTCCGACTAGCCTCGGGGAGCTGTTTTTT.